The source of this T cell receptor (beta chain) is a study of cytomegalovirus exposure and HLA in healthy donors (dated by TCRdb to the late 2010s). A note on the overall study: An earlier analysis of 587 of the donors reported approximately 280 Gb of sequence data and approximately 120 million unique TCR beta sequences obtained from approximately 180 million T cells. In the later analysis, no new phenotypic data were used to find candidate immune exposures; instead, reliance was placed on TCR beta sequences and their occurrence across donors. In a later genetic analysis, genome-wide SNP genotypes for about three fifths of the roughly 670 donors were used, and that subset was treated as a discovery cohort. Across 398 genotyped donors of the cohort, an average of about 200,000 unique TCR beta nucleotide sequences per donor were sequenced, and around 20% of those sequences were non-productive. The study used immunosequencing to profile the T cell repertoires of more than 650 subjects and linked those repertoires to cytomegalovirus serostatus. HLA typing covered class I and class II loci at four-digit resolution. In an earlier analysis of roughly 580 of the donors, high-throughput TCR beta sequencing was used to judge whether each TCR beta V gene segment behaved as functional or pseudogenic. High-throughput TCR immunosequencing, statistical association of individual TCRs with disease status, and machine learning were combined to predict cytomegalovirus infection status. Roughly 5 DR-DQ haplotypes were handled as single units for association and clustering, since linkage in the cohort was strong. Of the 300 to 450 genotyped donors, less than 90% were placed in the genetic ancestry cluster associated with self-reported Caucasian donors. A later analysis re-examined previously published TCR beta repertoires from just over 650 donors and added high-resolution HLA genotyping to investigate patterns of TCR occurrence. Donor age, sex, ethnicity and CMV serostatus were collected together with the repertoire data. All discovery cohort repertoires had been generated on a single sequencing platform. The number of donors typed differed by locus, with about 629-630 for A, B, C, DRB1 and DQB1, roughly 520 for DQA1, 600 to 610 for DPA1, and 400 to 490 for DPB1. An early release covering roughly 640 HLA-typed donors comprised 300 to 350 gigabases of sequencing data and roughly 85 million unique TCR sequences. A separate validation cohort of over 95 different subjects was used in addition to the approximately 700-subject first cohort. The aim of the study was to test whether cataloging public T cell receptors could identify signatures of past pathogen exposure.

General study outcomes and caveats: Compared with equally common non-associated chains, HLA-associated TCR beta chains in a later analysis were more clonally expanded and had lower generation probabilities. Because HLA typing was unavailable for some donors at each locus, only the typed subset was used in association tests. In a later analysis, TCR association rates were found to vary across HLA loci, with the most associated TCRs seen for DRB1 alleles and the fewest for HLA-C alleles. According to a later analysis, parvovirus B19, influenza, CMV and Epstein-Barr virus appeared linked to several top co-occurrence clusters. Most CMV-associated TCR beta chains appeared to be HLA-restricted in a later analysis, and the HLA associations seemed to be driven largely by CMV exposure. A few of the identified cytomegalovirus-associated TCR beta chains were confirmed in vitro to be specific for cytomegalovirus antigens. A later genetic analysis associated a missense DCLRE1C variant with V-gene and J-gene trimming of TCR beta chains, and an independent cohort replicated the association. Correlated functional status among segregating V segments might be attributable to linkage disequilibrium, but an unknown experimental factor could not be ruled out. In an earlier analysis of 587 of the donors, most TCR beta V segments appeared in productive rearrangements about 90% or about 30% of the time, broadly matching IMGT annotations. Because counts were too low, seventeen rarely observed V segments, including chromosome 9 orphons, were left out of the earlier analysis of some 600 of the donors. The study listed 164 TCR beta chains as associated with cytomegalovirus. A further reported finding was that TCR beta sequences accurately predicted the HLA-A and HLA-B alleles for most subjects in the first cohort. Cytomegalovirus status was reported to be diagnosed by the classifier with high specificity and sensitivity in both the original and validation cohorts. The authors suggested that the approach could potentially be extended to other disease states and immunological phenotypes. CMV serostatus was the only immune exposure information available for the cohort. In a later genetic analysis, fewer N-insertions in productive TCRs were reported among donors in an Asian-associated ancestry cluster than the approximately 670-donor mean. Some IMGT-functional V segments, including TRBV6-2 and TRBV6-3, could not be distinguished by the 87-base-pair reads and were therefore excluded. The presence/absence analyses assumed that sequencing depth was roughly uniform across donors, and that assumption may not be true. Only TCR beta chains were sequenced in this cohort, and the absence of alpha or paired-chain data limited detectable features. A cluster of highly shared sequence variants was judged likely to represent a technical artifact of the sequencing pipeline. Specific HLA alleles were associated with 18,000 or so TCR beta sequences at a false discovery rate of 0.05 in a later analysis. Across donors, most TCR sequences were observed very rarely, whereas some public TCRs were present in many individuals. When HLA alleles, especially DR and DQ, strongly co-occurred, TCR associations were difficult to assign to individual alleles.

The cohort comprised some 700 healthy bone marrow donors. Cohort members were all nominally healthy when sampled, although unrecorded immune exposures were likely present. The donor tested CMV seropositive and was one of the 289 seropositive cohort members. A peripheral blood sample was collected from each donor, and TCR beta sequencing was performed on peripheral blood mononuclear cells. Genomic DNA extraction from the blood cell samples was performed with the Qiagen DNeasy Blood Extraction Kit. With regard to this clone: Its specific antigen is unknown. Base qualities are not provided; no much larger clone lies one nucleotide away.

Receptor libraries were prepared by the immunoSEQ multiplex PCR assay. A mixture of 60 forward primers for TCR Vbeta segments and 13 reverse primers for TCR Jbeta segments was used in the multiplex PCR. The CDR3 region of rearranged TCR beta genes was amplified from genomic DNA by a multiplex PCR assay. The amplified TCR beta libraries were sequenced on the Illumina HiSeq System as 87-base-pair reads. The paper's data handling went like this. A later analysis tallied tens of millions of unique TCR beta chains across the 666 repertoires, and approximately 9.9 million of those chains were shared by two or more donors. Raw reads were error-corrected and collapsed into unique sequences with a nearest-neighbor algorithm that merged closely related sequences to remove PCR and sequencing errors. CDR3 sequences were aligned to IMGT reference sequences to assign V, D and J gene segments. For a sequence to be retained, at least a six-nucleotide match to both a V gene segment and a J gene segment was required. A rearrangement counted as productive if the CDR3 had no stop codons and remained in frame with V and J, and every other rearrangement counted as non-productive. Following IMGT convention, CDR3 was defined as the stretch from the second conserved V-encoded cysteine to the conserved J-encoded phenylalanine. Sequences without an unambiguous match to a single V gene segment were excluded from the earlier analysis of 450 to 750 of the donors. An earlier analysis of 500 to 700 of the donors classified V segments as functional when productive rearrangements were above 56.7% and as segregating when the standard deviation between donors was above 5%. A statistical classification framework was developed to diagnose cytomegalovirus status using the catalog of TCR beta chain sequences. V and J gene assignment, in a later analysis, came from comparing TCR nucleotide sequences with IMGT/GENE-DB human TR gene sequences. In a later analysis, CDR3 sequences and most-parsimonious VDJ recombination scenarios were assigned using the TCRdist pipeline. In a later analysis, each TCR beta chain was defined by its CDR3 amino acid sequence together with its V-gene family, and reads lacking a unique V-gene family were excluded. A later analysis removed 450 to 600 highly shared, low-generation-probability nucleotide sequences to deal with suspected cross-contamination and a sequencing artifact. A later analysis calculated a clonal expansion index for each public chain from normalized within-repertoire ranks of inferred template counts. Generation probabilities in a later analysis came from a VDJ recombination model fitted to out-of-frame rearrangements, and those results were checked against IGoR. In a later analysis, TCR-TCR, TCR-HLA and TCR-CMV co-occurrence was scored with hypergeometric tests, and a repertoire-size bias correction was applied to TCR pairs. To estimate false discovery rates, a later analysis permuted the HLA or CMV assignments 20 times. In a later analysis, co-occurring TCRs were grouped using DBSCAN, and TCRdist sequence similarity was added for clustering within HLA-allele-positive subsets. For co-occurrence clustering, repertoires with fewer than 30,000 or more than 120,000 public chains were excluded, along with roughly 5 repertoires with anomalous nucleotide sharing. Drawn from immuneACCESS, this table holds only the in-frame rearrangements with V and J called that TCRdb kept. Clones are partly lost; checked studies trace under half to an unresolved V gene and leave the rest unexplained. V, J and clone size are taken as reported in that table, and D and trimming were inferred from the DNA itself. For this sample there are approximately 210,000 clones; 77% appear just once. The ten largest clones add up to less than 2.5% of the sample.

Reading from cysteine to phenylalanine, the CDR3 counts 14 amino acids. The CDR3 DNA has 42 bases and is translated from base 1. V is reduced by 3 bases and J by 5 bases, leaving a spacing of 14 bases between them. The germline V gene specifies SGHDT as CDR1 and YYEEEE as CDR2. The sequence links TRBV5-6 to TRBJ1-1; matching of 5 bases hints at TRBD1 as the D gene. The sample comprised PBMCs. The receptor's source is a woman in her 30s in good health and CMV-seropositive. The CDR3 protein is CASSWGVSGTEAFF. The nucleotide sequence is given as TGTGCCAGCAGCTGGGGGGTCTCGGGGACTGAAGCTTTCTTT.